Reported below is one T cell receptor (beta chain). There are 14 residues in the CDR3. CDR1 is SGHNT and CDR2 is YYREEE in the germline V gene (reference sequence). Trimming pared 0 bases from V and 8 bases from J, leaving 14 bases between. The sample originates from a study of blood T cell repertoires in COVID-19. Study information: The origin of the acute and convalescent COVID-19 samples was the United States, Italy and Spain. Nucleic acid was either cDNA or gDNA, and it came from T cells, B-cell-depleted T cells, or PBMCs.

It was during active infection that Seattle patients were enrolled and then longitudinally followed. In the original analysis: Amplified reference gene primers provided the basis for estimating nucleated cell counts. The repertoire was sequenced with immunoSEQ multiplex PCR; TCRdb's copy has only in-frame clones and lacks some. V and J calls and clone size are those listed in that table; D and trimming were worked out from the DNA. The sample lists 150,000 to 200,000 clones, approximately 86% seen once, with 6.5% to 7.5% in the top ten. The sequencing input was peripheral blood. This TCR came from an elderly man with COVID-19, enrolled during active disease. This rearrangement joins TRBV5-4 to TRBJ1-2, with D uncertain. CDR3 amino acids: CASSLVLGVGGYTF. The CDR3 nucleotides are TGTGCCAGCAGCTTGGTTTTGGGAGTGGGGGGCTACACCTTC.